These 8 T cell receptor beta chains were all obtained from the same sample, sequenced in a study of blood T cell repertoires in COVID-19. The protocol was immunoSEQ multiplex PCR, while the TCRdb copy is restricted to in-frame clones and leaves out a portion. The table has fewer than 200,000 clones, approximately 79% seen once. Sequencing used PBMCs or T cells enriched from blood (not recorded which). Receptor source: a woman aged 65 to 85 in a cohort exposed to, infected with or recovered from COVID-19 (not recorded which).

This clone was counted between two and nine times. This rearrangement joins TRBV7-2 to TRBJ1-2; no reliable D call. The CDR3 extends over 15 amino acids. CDR1 is SGHTA and CDR2 is FQGNSA in the germline V gene. V lost 5 bases and J 4 bases, leaving 17 bases between the germline ends. Here the CDR3 DNA reads TGTGCCAGCAGCCCCTACAGAGCACCCGCCTATGGCTACACCTTC. It is translated as CASSPYRAPAYGYTF.

This sequence joins TRBV18 and TRBJ2-3; D unclear. The CDR3 runs to 12 residues. The V end was cut by 3 bases, the J end by 3 bases, with 4 bases between. The germline V gene has CDR1 KGHSH and CDR2 LQKENI. For the CDR3, the DNA is TGTGCCAGCTCACCCAGTACAGATACGCAGTATTTT. Residues: CASSPSTDTQYF.

This chain uses TRBV6-5 with TRBJ2-1, with a tentative D call TRBD2 (6 bases). CDR1 is MNHEY, CDR2 SVGAGI, per germline. The V and J ends lost 1 base and 0 bases respectively, with 10 bases between them. This CDR3 region has 16 residues. The CDR3 DNA sequence: TGTGCCAGCAGTTACTTAGCGGTTACCTCCTACAATGAGCAGTTCTTC. Translation: CASSYLAVTSYNEQFF.

V is TRBV10-3 and J is TRBJ1-5; 7 bases are a match to TRBD1. Looked up from germline, CDR1 is ENHRY and CDR2 is SYGVKD. There are 12 residues in the CDR3. V dropped 10 bases and J dropped 5; count of bases not matched to a gene: 5. This CDR3 reads CATGQDDQPQHF. CDR3 DNA sequence: TGTGCCACCGGACAGGACGATCAGCCCCAGCATTTT.

The J gene is TRBJ2-2, the V gene TRBV7-6; TRBD1 matches 8 bases. The CDR3 is 16 amino acids. Germline-derived CDR1 and CDR2 are SGHVS and FNYEAQ. The J segment lost 0 bases and the V segment lost 5 bases, leaving 5 bases of the junction unmatched. CDR3 sequence reads: CASSRRQGPNTGELFF. The CDR3 nucleotides are TGTGCCAGCAGCCGACGACAGGGGCCGAACACCGGGGAGCTGTTTTTT.

J is TRBJ2-3 and V is TRBV15; possibly TRBD1 for D (6 bases). Germline lookup yields CDR1 LNHNV and CDR2 YYDKDF (reference sequence). The CDR3 contains 14 residues. Trimming pared 5 bases from V and 4 bases from J, leaving 13 bases between. CDR3 bases: TGTGCCACCAGCCAAGAGGGGGTCGCAGATACGCAGTATTTT. Protein sequence: CATSQEGVADTQYF.

V usage is TRBV28 and J usage is TRBJ2-7, with TRBD1 matching 7 bases. This CDR3 region has 15 residues. V shed 6 bases and J 0 bases; nucleotides not matched to a gene: 8. Germline lookup yields CDR1 MDHEN and CDR2 SYDVKM. CDR3 sequence reads: CASSPPGQPSYEQYF. CDR3 sequence (DNA): TGTGCCAGCAGCCCTCCGGGACAGCCCTCCTACGAGCAGTACTTC.

The chain's CDR3 is CASSVRANTEAFF. DNA for the CDR3: TGTGCCAGTAGTGTAAGAGCGAACACTGAAGCTTTCTTT. The chain couples TRBV19 to TRBJ1-1; D not resolved. The CDR3 totals 13 residues. Germline V gene sequence: CDR1 LNHDA, CDR2 SQIVND (reference sequence). Trimming removed 5 bases at V and 1 base at J, with 8 bases between. Based on the CDR3 plus reference TRBV19 and TRBJ1-1, the full variable domain is DGGITQSPKYLFRKEGQNVTLSCEQNLNHDAMYWYRQDPGQGLRLIYYSQIVNDFQKGDIAEGYSVSREKKESFPLTVTSAQKNPTAFYLCASSVRANTEAFFGQGTRLTVV.